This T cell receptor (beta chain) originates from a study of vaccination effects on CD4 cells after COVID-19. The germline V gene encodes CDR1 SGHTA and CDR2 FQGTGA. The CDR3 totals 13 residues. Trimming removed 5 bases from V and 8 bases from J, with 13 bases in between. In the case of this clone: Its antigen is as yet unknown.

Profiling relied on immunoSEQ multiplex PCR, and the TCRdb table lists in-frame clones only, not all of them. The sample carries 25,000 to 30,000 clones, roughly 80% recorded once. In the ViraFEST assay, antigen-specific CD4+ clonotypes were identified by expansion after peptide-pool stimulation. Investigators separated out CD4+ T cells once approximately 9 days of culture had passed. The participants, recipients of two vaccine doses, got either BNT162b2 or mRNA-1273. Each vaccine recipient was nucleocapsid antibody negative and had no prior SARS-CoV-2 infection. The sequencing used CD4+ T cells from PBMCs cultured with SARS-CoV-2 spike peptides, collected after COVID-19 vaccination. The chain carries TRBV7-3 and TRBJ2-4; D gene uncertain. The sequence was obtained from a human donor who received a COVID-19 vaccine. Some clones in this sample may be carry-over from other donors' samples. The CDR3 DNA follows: TGTGCCAGCAGCATAAGCGTAAGAGACATTCAGTACTTC. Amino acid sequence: CASSISVRDIQYF.